A selection of T cell receptor beta chains follows, all from one sample in a study of shared clonotypes between healthy human individuals. The assay was immunoSEQ multiplex PCR, and TCRdb's table has in-frame clones only and misses some. This table has 1.5 million to 2.5 million clones, about 94% appearing once. Material: naive CD8+ T cells sorted from blood. These receptors were taken from a young man in good health. Each CDR3 is given with its conserved first and last residue. Each record gives: V gene, clone size, D gene, J gene, CDR3 protein, CDR3 DNA. D genes are given only for firm matches. Clone sizes are given selectively: once, few, many, or a class where the clone is expanded.

TRBV11-1	once	NA	TRBJ1-3	CASSLPGTGNTIYF	TGTGCCAGCAGCTTACCCGGGACTGGAAACACCATATATTTT
TRBV2	NA	NA	TRBJ2-7	CASSVPSRGHEQYF	TGTGCCAGCAGTGTCCCGTCCAGGGGCCACGAGCAGTACTTC
TRBV6-5	NA	NA	TRBJ2-1	CASTNNRDLVNEQFF	TGTGCCAGCACCAACAACCGGGACTTAGTCAATGAGCAGTTCTTC
TRBV5-1	NA	NA	TRBJ2-3	CASRPGGPDTQYF	TGCGCCAGCAGGCCCGGGGGCCCAGATACGCAGTATTTT
TRBV6-5	NA	NA	TRBJ1-5	CATSWTGNQPQHF	TGTGCCACGAGTTGGACGGGGAATCAGCCCCAGCATTTT
TRBV30	NA	NA	TRBJ2-6	CAWSDGSGANVLTF	TGTGCCTGGAGTGATGGCTCTGGGGCCAACGTCCTGACTTTC
TRBV2	NA	NA	TRBJ2-5	CASSDLDREGTQYF	TGTGCCAGCAGTGACCTGGACAGGGAGGGGACCCAGTACTTC
TRBV15	NA	NA	TRBJ2-1	CATSPSADSSSYNEQFF	TGTGCCACCAGCCCCTCTGCGGATAGTAGCTCCTACAATGAGCAGTTCTTC
TRBV5-1	NA	TRBD1	TRBJ2-7	CASREPGQGYEQYF	TGCGCCAGCAGAGAACCGGGACAGGGCTACGAGCAGTACTTC
TRBV10-2	NA	NA	TRBJ2-7	CASSRGRQTYEQYF	TGCGCCAGCAGTCGGGGTCGTCAAACCTACGAGCAGTACTTC
TRBV7-6	NA	NA	TRBJ2-7	CASSLRGTNYEQYF	TGTGCCAGCAGCTTAAGAGGGACCAACTACGAGCAGTACTTC
TRBV19	NA	NA	TRBJ1-1	CASSELPGHLNTEAFF	TGTGCCAGTAGTGAACTACCGGGACACCTGAACACTGAAGCTTTCTTT
TRBV2	NA	NA	TRBJ2-1	CASSDSYNEQFF	TGTGCCAGCAGTGACTCTTACAATGAGCAGTTCTTC
TRBV27	NA	NA	TRBJ1-1	CASTPGAGLGTEAFF	TGTGCCAGCACCCCGGGGGCGGGTTTGGGCACTGAAGCTTTCTTT
TRBV19	NA	NA	TRBJ1-5	CASSIPPQSELNQPQHF	TGTGCCAGTAGTATTCCCCCCCAGAGCGAGTTAAATCAGCCCCAGCATTTT
TRBV19	NA	NA	TRBJ2-1	CASSTGNEQFF	TGTGCCAGTAGTACGGGGAATGAGCAGTTCTTC
TRBV5-6	NA	NA	TRBJ2-7	CASSFGNEQYF	TGTGCCAGCAGCTTTGGCAACGAGCAGTACTTC
TRBV7-9	NA	TRBD1	TRBJ1-3	CASDRANSGNTIYF	TGTGCCTCGGACAGGGCGAACTCTGGAAACACCATATATTTT
TRBV4-2	NA	NA	TRBJ2-7	CASSPDGGYEQYF	TGTGCCAGCAGCCCGGACGGAGGCTACGAGCAGTACTTC
TRBV4-1	once	NA	TRBJ2-7	CASSQDVGEASYEQYF	TGCGCCAGCAGCCAAGATGTAGGGGAGGCGTCCTACGAGCAGTACTTC
TRBV7-9	NA	NA	TRBJ2-7	CASSFTSREYDEQYF	TGTGCCAGCAGCTTCACTTCGCGGGAATACGACGAGCAGTACTTC
TRBV9	NA	TRBD1	TRBJ2-1	CASSVDGAGTGLNEQFF	TGTGCCAGCAGCGTAGACGGGGCGGGGACAGGGTTAAATGAGCAGTTCTTC
TRBV6-5	NA	TRBD1	TRBJ2-5	CASSSAGTGGETQYF	TGTGCCAGCAGTAGCGCCGGGACAGGGGGGGAGACCCAGTACTTC
TRBV7-3	NA	TRBD2	TRBJ2-7	CASSLGGGSYEQYF	TGTGCCAGCAGCTTGGGCGGGGGCTCCTACGAGCAGTACTTC
TRBV4-3	NA	TRBD2	TRBJ2-5	CASSRLLANQETQYF	TGCGCCAGCAGCCGCCTACTAGCGAACCAAGAGACCCAGTACTTC
TRBV21-1	NA	NA	TRBJ1-1	CASSLRTGGMNTEAFF	TGTGCCAGCAGCTTACGGACAGGGGGAATGAACACTGAAGCTTTCTTT
TRBV7-9	NA	TRBD2	TRBJ2-3	CASSLPLAGVIDTQYF	TGTGCCAGCAGCTTACCCCTAGCGGGAGTCATAGATACGCAGTATTTT
TRBV5-6	NA	NA	TRBJ1-1	CASSFEGLNTEAFF	TGTGCCAGCAGCTTCGAGGGGCTCAACACTGAAGCTTTCTTT
TRBV9	NA	TRBD2	TRBJ2-7	CASSVPGTSLTPYEQYF	TGTGCCAGCAGCGTACCCGGGACTAGCTTGACCCCCTACGAGCAGTACTTC
TRBV6-4	NA	NA	TRBJ2-5	CASSDSGWKGETQYF	TGTGCCAGCAGTGACTCCGGGTGGAAGGGAGAGACCCAGTACTTC
TRBV9	NA	TRBD2	TRBJ2-1	CASSVNLVASGRSDEQFF	TGTGCCAGCAGCGTAAACCTAGTAGCTAGCGGGAGGTCTGATGAGCAGTTCTTC
TRBV30	NA	NA	TRBJ2-2	CAWTPRTTGELFF	TGTGCCTGGACTCCGAGGACCACCGGGGAGCTGTTTTTT
TRBV6-5	NA	NA	TRBJ1-1	CASSLRGGVTEAFF	TGTGCCAGCAGTCTCCGGGGTGGGGTTACTGAAGCTTTCTTT
TRBV9	NA	TRBD2	TRBJ2-1	CASSHGGGAGNEQFF	TGTGCCAGCAGCCATGGCGGGGGGGCGGGCAATGAGCAGTTCTTC
TRBV19	NA	NA	TRBJ1-5	CASSIMGYSNQPQHF	TGTGCCAGTAGTATCATGGGGTATAGCAATCAGCCCCAGCATTTT
TRBV4-3	NA	TRBD1	TRBJ1-5	CASSPTTGGAQPQHF	TGCGCCAGCAGCCCTACCACAGGGGGCGCCCAGCCCCAGCATTTT
TRBV4-3	NA	NA	TRBJ2-7	CASSPQAHSGFEQYF	TGCGCCAGCAGCCCACAAGCTCACTCAGGGTTCGAGCAGTACTTC
TRBV2	few	NA	TRBJ1-2	CASSEEATPSYGYTF	TGTGCCAGCAGTGAAGAGGCCACACCTTCCTATGGCTACACCTTC
TRBV7-3	NA	NA	TRBJ2-3	CASSPEGVGGNTDTQYF	TGTGCCAGCAGCCCCGAAGGGGTGGGCGGTAACACAGATACGCAGTATTTT
TRBV7-9	NA	TRBD2	TRBJ2-1	CASSPGLAGGAANEQFF	TGTGCCAGCAGCCCGGGACTAGCGGGGGGCGCGGCCAATGAGCAGTTCTTC
TRBV4-1	NA	NA	TRBJ1-6	CASSQDQGLRNSPLHF	TGCGCCAGCAGCCAAGACCAGGGGCTTAGGAATTCACCCCTCCACTTT
TRBV21-1	NA	NA	TRBJ2-1	CASSKLRQRHNEQFF	TGTGCCAGCAGCAAATTGAGACAGCGACACAATGAGCAGTTCTTC
TRBV19	NA	NA	TRBJ2-2	CASSISGGELFF	TGTGCCAGTAGTATATCTGGCGGGGAGCTGTTTTTT
TRBV28	NA	NA	TRBJ1-1	CASSLRGMNTEAFF	TGTGCCAGCAGTTTACGGGGGATGAACACTGAAGCTTTCTTT
TRBV27	once	TRBD1	TRBJ2-1	CASSLLKGGNMFDEQFF	TGTGCCAGCAGTTTATTGAAAGGGGGCAATATGTTCGATGAGCAGTTCTTC
TRBV7-8	NA	TRBD2	TRBJ2-1	CASSQLAGSYNEQFF	TGTGCCAGCAGTCAACTAGCGGGGTCCTACAATGAGCAGTTCTTC
TRBV18	NA	NA	TRBJ2-7	CASSPDIYEQYF	TGTGCCAGCTCACCCGACATCTACGAGCAGTACTTC
TRBV10-2	NA	TRBD2	TRBJ2-7	CASSEPLAGGIDEQYF	TGCGCCAGCAGTGAGCCCCTCGCGGGGGGGATAGACGAGCAGTACTTC